This paragraph reports one T cell receptor (beta chain). These data belong to a study of cytomegalovirus exposure and HLA in healthy donors. Researchers ran the PCR with 60 Vbeta and 13 Jbeta primers. Assay: immunoSEQ multiplex PCR; the TCRdb copy retains only in-frame clones and omits some. The sample has 170,000 or so clones; roughly four fifths are singletons. V was shortened by 6 bases and J by 2 bases, with 12 bases between the two germline ends. Per the germline V gene, CDR1 is MRHNA and CDR2 is SNTAGT. The CDR3 runs 14 residues. The rearrangement uses TRBV6-4 and TRBJ2-3, with a possible D match to TRBD1 (6 bases). Sequencing was carried out using PBMCs. The sequence came from a woman aged 40 to 55 in good health and CMV-seronegative. This chain's CDR3 is CASREQGSTDTQYF. The CDR3 DNA follows: TGTGCCAGCAGGGAACAGGGCTCCACAGATACGCAGTATTTT.